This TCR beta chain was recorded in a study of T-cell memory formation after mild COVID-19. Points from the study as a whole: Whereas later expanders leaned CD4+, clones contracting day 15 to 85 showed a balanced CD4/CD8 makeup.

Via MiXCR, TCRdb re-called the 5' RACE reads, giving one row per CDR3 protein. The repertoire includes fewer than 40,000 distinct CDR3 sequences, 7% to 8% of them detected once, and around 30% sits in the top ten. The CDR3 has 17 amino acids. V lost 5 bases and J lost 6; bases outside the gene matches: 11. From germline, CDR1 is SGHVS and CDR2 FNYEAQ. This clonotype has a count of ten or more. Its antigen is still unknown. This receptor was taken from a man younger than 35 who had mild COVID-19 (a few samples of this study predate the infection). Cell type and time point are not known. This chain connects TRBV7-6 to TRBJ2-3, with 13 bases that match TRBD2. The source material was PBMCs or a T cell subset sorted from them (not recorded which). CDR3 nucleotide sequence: TGTGCCAGCAGCCGGGGACTAGCGGGAACCCGGAAGGATACGCAGTATTTT. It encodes CASSRGLAGTRKDTQYF.